This TCR beta chain was found in a study of HIV-infected patients and healthy controls. General study points: Healthy control repertoires had roughly threefold more distinct CDR3s than untreated HIV+ repertoires, and higher Shannon diversity.

No cell fractionation was done, so the repertoire covers all unsorted peripheral blood T cells. This clonotype was seen ten or more times. Its matching antigen is unknown. Reverse transcription used around 500 ng RNA and constant-region primers for alpha and beta. Each of the alpha and beta chains got its own library through chain-specific third strand synthesis with indices. One primer pair amplified all rearrangements per chain; each cDNA got molecular barcodes. Ligation attached cDNA to a 5' RACE adapter that carried a random hexamer and SP2 site. Priming off the SP2 site generated the second strand. TCRdb reanalysed the 5' RACE reads using MiXCR and keeps one entry per CDR3 protein. The sample contains over 15,000 distinct CDR3 sequences, over 7% of which appear only once. The germline V gene has CDR1 SNHLY and CDR2 FYNNEI. The CDR3 is 11 residues long. Trimming left V 7 bases short and J 5 bases short, with 7 bases between.

The clonotype was recovered from an adult in good health. Sequencing used blood. The rearrangement uses TRBV2 and TRBJ2-3, with D unresolved. This CDR3 is CASKTVDTQYF. In nucleotides, the CDR3 is TGTGCCAGCAAGACGGTAGATACGCAGTATTTT.